Reported below is one T cell receptor (beta chain). The sample belongs to a study of OX40 agonist ivuxolimab in advanced cancers. Per germline, CDR1 MGHDK and CDR2 SYGVNS. V was cut by 11 bases and J by 4 bases, with 11 bases left in between. This CDR3 is 12 amino acids long. Using immunoSEQ multiplex PCR, the repertoire was profiled, and TCRdb retains in-frame clones only, with some absent. The sample has over 95,000 clones; 90% to 95% are singletons. Specimen: CD4+ or CD8+ T cells sorted from blood, collected in a trial of the OX40 agonist ivuxolimab. The chain links TRBV25-1 to TRBJ2-2, with D uncertain. The clonotype originates from an adult with an advanced solid tumor such as melanoma, head and neck, liver or kidney cancer. CDR3 in DNA: TGTGCCCACGGAAGTATCACCGGGGAGCTGTTTTTT. Translating it yields CAHGSITGELFF.